The following is a TCR beta chain sequence with its context. Its antigen is not identified. These data come from a study of T cell repertoires in cytomegalovirus infection. At the level of the study: Matching HLA type, along with CMV infection, was indicated by public TCR beta signatures. Notes on the study in general: The cumulative frequency of public TCR beta families distinguished individuals who carried CMV together with the relevant HLA.

V dropped 3 bases and J dropped 1 base, with 12 bases sitting between them. The CDR3 runs to 14 residues. Germline V gives CDR1 DFQATT, CDR2 SNEGSKA (reference sequence). A single record per CDR3 protein comes from TCRdb applying MiXCR to the reads. The sample shows roughly 500,000 distinct CDR3 sequences, about 11% of them seen only once. The sequence derives from a human donor in good health (CMV status not recorded). Some clones in this sample may be carry-over from other donors' samples. The chain has TRBV20-1 and TRBJ1-1; D not resolved. The sample was PBMCs. CDR3 nucleotides: TGCAGTGCTAGGCAGGTAGTAGGGAACACTGAAGCTTTCTTT. It encodes CSARQVVGNTEAFF.